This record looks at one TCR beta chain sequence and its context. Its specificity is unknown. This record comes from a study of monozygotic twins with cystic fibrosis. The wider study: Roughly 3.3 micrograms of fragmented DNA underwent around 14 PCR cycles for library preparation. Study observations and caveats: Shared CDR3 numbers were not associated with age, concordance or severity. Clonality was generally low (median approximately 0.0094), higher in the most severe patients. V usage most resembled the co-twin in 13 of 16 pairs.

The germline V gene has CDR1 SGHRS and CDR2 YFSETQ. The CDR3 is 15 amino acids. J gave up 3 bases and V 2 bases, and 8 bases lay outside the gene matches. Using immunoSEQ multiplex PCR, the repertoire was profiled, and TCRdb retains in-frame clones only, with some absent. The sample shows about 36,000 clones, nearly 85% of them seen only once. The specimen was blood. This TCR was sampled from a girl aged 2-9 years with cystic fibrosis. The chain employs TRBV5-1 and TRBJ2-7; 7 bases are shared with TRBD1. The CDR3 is CASSLQGSGIYEQYF. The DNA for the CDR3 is TGCGCCAGCAGCTTACAGGGGAGTGGGATCTACGAGCAGTACTTC.